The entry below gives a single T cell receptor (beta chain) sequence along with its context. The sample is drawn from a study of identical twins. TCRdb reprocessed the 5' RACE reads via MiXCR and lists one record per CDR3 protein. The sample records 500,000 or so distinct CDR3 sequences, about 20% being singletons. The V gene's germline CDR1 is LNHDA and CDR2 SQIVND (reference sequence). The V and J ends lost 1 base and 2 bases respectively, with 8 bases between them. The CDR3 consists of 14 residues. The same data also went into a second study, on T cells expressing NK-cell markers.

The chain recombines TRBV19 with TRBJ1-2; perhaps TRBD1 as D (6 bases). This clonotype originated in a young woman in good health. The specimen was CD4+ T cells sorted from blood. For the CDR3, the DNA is TGTGCCAGTAGTATAGTTCAGGGGAACTATGGCTACACCTTC. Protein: CASSIVQGNYGYTF.